This record covers a single T cell receptor beta chain. Its binding antigen is unknown. No base quality values were provided; no much bigger clone lies one nucleotide off. TCRbeta CDR3 regions were amplified from genomic DNA by means of the immunoSEQ Assay, a bias-controlled multiplex PCR. Per the original workflow: Nucleated cell counts per sample were estimated from amplification of reference gene primers within the assay. To quantify the absolute abundance of each unique TCRbeta CDR3 rearrangement, sequence reads were collapsed and filtered. Productive Simpson clonality was computed per sample as the square root of Simpson's diversity index over productive rearrangements. TCRdb carries this immuneACCESS record with in-frame sequences only. Its versions omit some clonotypes, under half of them owing to an unresolved V gene in the studies checked, with the rest unexplained. Clone size and the V and J calls come from that table; the DNA yielded D and trimming. For this sample there are approximately 250,000 clones; around 84% appear just once. The ten largest clones take up about 4% of the sample.

In the prospective study, participants were roughly 18 to 95 years old, resided in 20 to 30 geographic areas of the United States, and were enrolled through a virtual design. In the prospective study, participants were assigned to cohorts based on the clinical history participants reported in a screening survey and a study questionnaire. Mobile phlebotomists in the prospective study collected whole blood, serum and a nasopharyngeal or oropharyngeal swab from every participant. Participants in the prospective study had the option to provide additional blood draws and questionnaires over an approximately 2-month period. Blood samples from the prospective study were shipped frozen or at room temperature prior to DNA extraction. This sample stems from a study of blood T cell repertoires in COVID-19 (dated by TCRdb to the early 2020s). About the full investigation: Samples covering the acute and convalescent phases of COVID-19 were provided by collaborators in the United States, Italy and Spain. The material from the prospective study consisted of cDNA or gDNA derived from T cells, B-cell-depleted T cells, or PBMCs. Deeply sampled blood TCRbeta repertoires from subjects exposed to, actively infected with, or recovered from COVID-19 were included in the dataset. A freely available public database, intended as a resource for researchers studying the immune response to SARS-CoV-2, is where the repertoires were released. Samples were obtained from the ongoing ImmuneRACE study (first 160 participants) and from over a thousand subjects provided by 6 global collaborators. Sample metadata almost always included a de-identified subject ID, COVID-19 status, age in years and sex. HLA class I and class II types, where available, came from metadata supplied by the sample provider rather than from assay-based typing.

Beyond this particular receptor, the publication reports: The amount of clinical and demographic metadata varied by source and participant and was provided uncurated.

Sequencing used PBMCs or T cells enriched from blood (not recorded which). This TCR was sampled from a man aged 25 to 40 with acute COVID-19.

In nucleotides, the sequence is TGTGCCACCAGTGATCCTTCCCCGGGACTAGCGGGGGTAAACGGGGAGCTGTTTTTT. Translated, it reads CATSDPSPGLAGVNGELFF. This sequence uses TRBV24-1 and TRBJ2-2; TRBD2 aligns with 14 central bases. Germline trimming amounts to 3 bases on V and 7 bases on J, with 12 as the count of junction bases outside the gene matches. As encoded in the germline V gene, CDR1 is KGHDR while CDR2 is SFDVKD. From the cysteine through the phenylalanine, the CDR3 covers 19 amino acids. Solely the CDR3 DNA is kept, with 57 bases framed from the first base.